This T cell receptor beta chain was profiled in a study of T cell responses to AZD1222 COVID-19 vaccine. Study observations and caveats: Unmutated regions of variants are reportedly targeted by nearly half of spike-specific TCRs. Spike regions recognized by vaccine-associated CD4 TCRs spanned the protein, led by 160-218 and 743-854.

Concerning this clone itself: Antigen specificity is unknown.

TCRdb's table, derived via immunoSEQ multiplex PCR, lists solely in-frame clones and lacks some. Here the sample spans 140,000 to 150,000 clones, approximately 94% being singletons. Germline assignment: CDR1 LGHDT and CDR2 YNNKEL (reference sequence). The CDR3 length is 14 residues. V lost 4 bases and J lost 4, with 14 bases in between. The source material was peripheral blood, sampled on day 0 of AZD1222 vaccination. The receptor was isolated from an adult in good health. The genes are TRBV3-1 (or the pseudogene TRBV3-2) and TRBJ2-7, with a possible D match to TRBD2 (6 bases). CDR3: CASSRAGGKYEQYF. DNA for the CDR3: TGTGCCAGCAGCCGAGCCGGGGGAAAATACGAGCAGTACTTC.